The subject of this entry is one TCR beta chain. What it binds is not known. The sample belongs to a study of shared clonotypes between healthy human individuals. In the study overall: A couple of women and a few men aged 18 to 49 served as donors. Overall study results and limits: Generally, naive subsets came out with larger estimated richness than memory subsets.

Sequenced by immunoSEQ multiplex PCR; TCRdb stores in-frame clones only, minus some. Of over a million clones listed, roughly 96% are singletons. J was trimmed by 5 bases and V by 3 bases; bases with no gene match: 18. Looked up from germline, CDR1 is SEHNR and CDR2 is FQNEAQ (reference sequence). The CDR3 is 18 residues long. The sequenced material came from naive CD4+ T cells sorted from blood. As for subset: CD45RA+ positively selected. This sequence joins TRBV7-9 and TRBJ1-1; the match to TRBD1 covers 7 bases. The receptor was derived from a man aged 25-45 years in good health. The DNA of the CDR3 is TGTGCCAGCAGCTTTCGCGTTTTGACAGGGCCAGAAAAGACTGAAGCTTTCTTT. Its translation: CASSFRVLTGPEKTEAFF.